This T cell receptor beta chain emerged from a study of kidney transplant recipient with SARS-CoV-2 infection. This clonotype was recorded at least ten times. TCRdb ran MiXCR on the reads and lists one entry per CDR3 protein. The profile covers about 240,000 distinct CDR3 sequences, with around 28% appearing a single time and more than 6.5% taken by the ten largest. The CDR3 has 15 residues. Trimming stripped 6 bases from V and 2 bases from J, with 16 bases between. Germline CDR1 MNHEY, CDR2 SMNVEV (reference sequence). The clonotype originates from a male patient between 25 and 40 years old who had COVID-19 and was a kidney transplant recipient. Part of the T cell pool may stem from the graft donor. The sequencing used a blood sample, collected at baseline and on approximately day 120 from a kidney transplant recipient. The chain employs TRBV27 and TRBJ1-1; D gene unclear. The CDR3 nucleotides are TGTGCCAGCAGACCAGAAGGACGGGGTAACACTGAAGCTTTCTTT. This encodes CASRPEGRGNTEAFF.